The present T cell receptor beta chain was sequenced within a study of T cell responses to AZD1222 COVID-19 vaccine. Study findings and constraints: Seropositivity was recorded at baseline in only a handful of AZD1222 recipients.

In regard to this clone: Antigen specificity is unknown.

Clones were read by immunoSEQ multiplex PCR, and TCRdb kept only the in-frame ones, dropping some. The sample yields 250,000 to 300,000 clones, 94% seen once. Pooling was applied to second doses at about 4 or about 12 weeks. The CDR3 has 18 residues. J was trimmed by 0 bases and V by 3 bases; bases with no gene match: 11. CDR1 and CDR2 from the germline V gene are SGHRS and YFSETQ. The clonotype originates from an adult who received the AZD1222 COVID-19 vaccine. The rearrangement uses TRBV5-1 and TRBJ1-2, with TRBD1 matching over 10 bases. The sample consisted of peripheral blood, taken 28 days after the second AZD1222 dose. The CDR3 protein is CASSSRQGAEGSNYGYTF. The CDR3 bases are TGCGCCAGCAGCTCCCGACAGGGGGCCGAGGGCTCTAACTATGGCTACACCTTC. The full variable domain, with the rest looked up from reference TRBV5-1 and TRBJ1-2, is KAGVTQTPRYLIKTRGQQVTLSCSPISGHRSVSWYQQTPGQGLQFLFEYFSETQRNKGNFPGRFSGRQFSNSRSEMNVSTLELGDSALYLCASSSRQGAEGSNYGYTFGSGTRLTVV.